This T cell receptor (beta chain) was identified in a study of PD-L1 blockade in urothelial cancer (TCRdb year 2017). With respect to the entire study: All patients started therapy at some point between 2014 and 2016 and received atezolizumab 1,200 mg intravenously every 3 weeks. About 90% of the roughly 29 patients were males with bladder-origin urothelial cancer, and about 60% of the 29 reported a prior smoking history. Patients had an ECOG performance status of 0 or 1 and had received between 0 and 3 prior chemotherapy regimens. Blood samples were analyzed at 3 weeks after treatment start (second dose) and at 6 weeks after treatment start. Blood samples gave median yields of approximately 130,000 T cells and approximately 80,000 unique TCRs, along with a median clonality of about 0.084. Somatic, immune and clinical correlates of response to PD-L1 blockade with atezolizumab in urothelial cancer were the focus of an exploratory multi-omic analysis. Pretreatment tumor samples, along with matched peripheral blood collected serially before and after atezolizumab treatment, underwent TCR sequencing. Durable clinical benefit meant progression-free survival longer than 6 months, and TCR features were also tested against progression-free and overall survival. In the same patients, whole exome sequencing and RNA sequencing of pretreatment tumors were performed in addition to TCR sequencing. Durable clinical benefit was achieved by nine patients but not by the remaining 20. Pretreatment blood TCR-seq was available for 27 to 30 patients, at least one posttreatment blood collection was obtained for about 24 patients, and tumor TCR-seq was available for about 24 patients.

A total of around 30 patients with locally advanced or metastatic urothelial carcinoma, treated at Memorial Sloan Kettering on a trial protocol, made up the cohort. Peripheral blood mononuclear cells were collected pretreatment and during treatment, with between 1 and 8 total time points obtained per patient. The Qiagen DNeasy Blood extraction kit was used to purify genomic DNA from total PBMCs and tumor samples. PBMCs were collected pretreatment and during treatment, and were isolated and stored as previously described. On this clone: This receptor's antigen is unknown. Base qualities are not recorded, but no much larger clone differs from it by a single base.

Paper-wide results and their limitations: Improved progression-free and overall survival was found to be associated with pretreatment peripheral blood TCR clonality below the median. Because the sample size was small (n ≈ 27) and many of the analyses were exploratory, the results are meant to be hypothesis-generating. Patients with durable benefit showed greater expansion of tumor-associated TCR clones in peripheral blood 3 weeks after starting treatment (n ≈ 23, p = 0.022).

The V end loses 3 bases and the J end loses 2 bases, and a stretch of 20 bases separates them. From the cysteine up to the phenylalanine, the CDR3 has a length of 17 residues. Only the CDR3 region is kept as DNA, spanning 51 bases read in frame from base 1. The germline V gene provides CDR1 MNHNS and CDR2 SASEGT. Synthetic TCR analog templates were spiked into each PCR so that absolute template abundance could be estimated from read counts. The immunoSEQ assay used bias-controlled V and J gene primers to amplify TCRbeta CDR3 regions from genomic DNA. Sequencing of rearranged TCRbeta segments was done at approximately 20X coverage. Turning to the authors' computational methods: Sequencing errors were corrected by clustering and CDR3s were annotated against IMGT to assign V, D and J genes. Out-of-frame and stop-codon sequences were excluded, and only productive TCRbeta rearrangements were used in downstream analyses. To compute clonality, Shannon entropy was normalized by the log of the number of unique productive sequences and then subtracted from one. Fisher's exact test with Benjamini-Hochberg correction, using a cutoff of adjusted p below 0.01, was how clones that differed between time points or between blood and tumor were identified. TCRdb retrieved this table from immuneACCESS and kept in-frame rearrangements only. Not all clones are present; in checked studies, unresolved V genes account for under half, and no reason is known for the remainder. V and J calls and clone size are copied from that table; D and trimming were computed from the DNA. The sample has under 90,000 clones on record, over 90% of them singletons. The ten largest clones represent 7.5% to 10% of the sample.

The source of this sequence is a man in his sixties with urothelial cancer. This material consisted of PBMCs, taken around atezolizumab (anti-PD-L1) treatment. Recombination joined TRBV6-1 with TRBJ2-7; a weak D assignment points to TRBD1 (6 bases agree). The CDR3 region: CASSDSRGWHDTYEQYF. The DNA sequence reads TGTGCCAGCAGTGATTCTAGGGGGTGGCACGACACCTACGAGCAGTACTTC.